A single sample is the source of the 12 T cell receptor beta chains below, sequenced in a study of beta chain features in type 1 diabetes. Every isolated RNA sample was fully reverse transcribed, so sequencing captured expressed TCRB transcripts. Profiled with immunoSEQ multiplex PCR; TCRdb holds only in-frame clones, not every one. The repertoire holds some 270,000 clones, with around 14% as singletons. Sequenced input: naive CD4+ T cells from blood. The source of these receptors is a woman aged 40 to 50 in good health.

V usage is TRBV13 and J usage is TRBJ1-2; 11 bases are shared with TRBD1. After removal of 4 bases from V and 8 bases from J, the junction contained 6 bases not matched to a gene. Germline CDR1 and CDR2: PRHDT and FYEKMQ (reference sequence). This CDR3 has 14 residues. CDR3 sequence: CASSSGQGAPGYTF. CDR3 nucleotides: TGTGCCAGCAGCTCCGGACAGGGGGCGCCGGGCTACACCTTC.

This sequence joins TRBV18 and TRBJ1-5, with 8 bases fitting TRBD1. This CDR3 is 14 amino acids long. Germline assignment: CDR1 KGHSH and CDR2 LQKENI. J lost 7 bases, V lost 3 bases, and 5 bases had no gene match. The CDR3 nucleotides read TGTGCCAGCTCACCCAATGGACAGGGCCAGCCCCAGCATTTT. Translating it yields CASSPNGQGQPQHF.

A few counts support this clone. The gene calls are TRBV4-1 and TRBJ2-3; 11 bases agree with TRBD2. Germline loops: CDR1 MGHRA, CDR2 YSYEKL. The length of the CDR3 is 16 residues. J gave up 0 bases and V 7 bases, and 6 bases lay outside the gene matches. This CDR3 is CASKASGGISTDTQYF. The CDR3 DNA is TGCGCCAGCAAGGCTAGCGGGGGGATCAGCACAGATACGCAGTATTTT.

V gene TRBV19 combines with J gene TRBJ1-1, with a tentative D call TRBD1 (6 bases). This CDR3 comprises 13 residues. Germline V gene lookup returns CDR1 LNHDA and CDR2 SQIVND (reference sequence). V lost 8 bases and J 0 bases, leaving 10 bases between the germline ends. Here the CDR3 reads CASGTPMNTEAFF. Written as DNA, the CDR3 is TGTGCCAGTGGGACACCCATGAACACTGAAGCTTTCTTT.

The chain recombines TRBV2 with TRBJ1-6; D unresolved. CDR1 is SNHLY and CDR2 is FYNNEI in the germline V gene. V gave up 6 bases and J gave up 3 bases, with 15 bases separating them. The CDR3 is 16 amino acids. The DNA of the CDR3 is TGTGCCAGCAGGGAACGGTCCCTTCTCTATAATTCACCCCTCCACTTT. This gives the protein CASRERSLLYNSPLHF.

This sequence joins TRBV12-5 and TRBJ2-2; D unclear. The CDR3 has 12 amino acids. From germline, CDR1 is LGHNT and CDR2 FRNRAP. Trimming stripped 4 bases from V and 7 bases from J, with 7 bases between. This CDR3 reads CASGWVGGELFF. As DNA, the CDR3 is TGTGCTAGTGGTTGGGTCGGCGGGGAGCTGTTTTTT.

This clone was seen more than once but under ten times. This rearrangement joins TRBV2 to TRBJ2-1; 11 positions agree with TRBD2. This CDR3 comprises 14 residues. V gave up 9 bases and J gave up 4 bases; unmatched junction bases: 5. Germline values: CDR1 SNHLY, CDR2 FYNNEI. Here the CDR3 DNA reads TGTGCCAGTGTAGCGGGGGGGATTTACAATGAGCAGTTCTTC. Translated, it gives CASVAGGIYNEQFF.

The genes are TRBV7-9 and TRBJ1-1; D remains unclear. Between the trimmed V and J ends, which lost 1 base and 4 bases, there was a span of 10 bases. This CDR3 has 14 residues. The germline CDR1 and CDR2 sequences are SEHNR and FQNEAQ (reference sequence). CDR3 DNA: TGTGCCAGCAGCTTAGGGCAGGCCATCACTGAAGCTTTCTTT. Translation: CASSLGQAITEAFF.

This clone was recorded a few times. The chain combines TRBV5-4 with TRBJ2-5; the D gene is possibly TRBD2 (6 bases). Germline values: CDR1 SGHNT, CDR2 YYREEE (reference sequence). This CDR3 is built from 17 residues. The V and J ends lost 0 bases and 1 base respectively, with 16 bases between them. CDR3 amino acids: CASSLGTPGLTQETQYF. The CDR3 coding sequence is TGTGCCAGCAGCTTGGGAACTCCGGGACTCACCCAAGAGACCCAGTACTTC.

This clone was seen more than once but under ten times. The J gene is TRBJ2-5, the V gene TRBV5-1, with TRBD2 identical over 9 bases. Germline V gene sequence: CDR1 SGHRS, CDR2 YFSETQ. CDR3 length: 15 amino acids. The ends lost 4 bases at V and 3 bases at J; junction bases unmatched: 7. The CDR3: CASSGSGGPEETQYF. CDR3 nucleotide sequence: TGCGCCAGCAGCGGGAGCGGGGGGCCGGAAGAGACCCAGTACTTC.

V usage is TRBV9 and J usage is TRBJ2-7; D is perhaps TRBD1 (5 bases). The CDR3 extends over 14 amino acids. Trimming pared 4 bases from V and 3 bases from J, leaving 14 bases between. Germline-derived CDR1 and CDR2 are SGDLS and YYNGEE. CDR3: CASSHATESYEQYF. CDR3 coding DNA: TGTGCCAGCAGCCACGCGACAGAAAGCTACGAGCAGTACTTC.

This clone was seen a few times. The gene calls are TRBV27 and TRBJ1-2; 7 positions match TRBD1. The CDR3 has 14 residues. CDR1 is MNHEY and CDR2 is SMNVEV in the germline V gene (reference sequence). Losses at the gene ends were 4 bases for V and 3 bases for J; bases not matched to a gene: 5. In DNA, the CDR3 is TGTGCCAGCAGTTCAGGGGGGAGTGACTATGGCTACACCTTC. Its translation is CASSSGGSDYGYTF.